This T cell receptor beta chain was sequenced for a study of T cells in Graves' hyperthyroidism and ophthalmopathy. Whole-study findings and limits: Among clonotypes expanded in thyroid above 0.001, most were also found in blood.

Germline V gene sequence: CDR1 SGDLS, CDR2 YYNGEE. The length of the CDR3 is 15 residues. Trimming at V came to 0 bases and at J to 7 bases, leaving 5 bases not matched to a gene. The CDR3 regions of TCR beta were amplified from RNA transcripts. HTBI primers were employed in a first-round RT-PCR of the TCR CDR3. TCRdb reprocessed the multiplex PCR reads with MiXCR, giving one entry per CDR3 protein. The profile shows 450,000 to 650,000 distinct CDR3 sequences, more than 15% of them singletons. For ophthalmopathy patients, the Clinical Activity Score was at least 3 and the NOSPECS grade at least 4; duration was under 3 months. For this clonotype: As yet, its antigen is unknown.

This chain joins TRBV9 and TRBJ2-2; TRBD2 agrees at 8 bases. Material: blood. This sequence originates from a woman aged 18 to 35 with Graves' ophthalmopathy. This chain's CDR3 is CASSVAGGPSGELFF. In nucleotides, the CDR3 is TGTGCCAGCAGCGTAGCGGGGGGGCCAAGCGGGGAGCTGTTTTTT.